One T cell receptor (gamma chain) is described in this entry. Its antigen is not known. The template was reverse-transcribed extracted RNA. Multiplex PCR used pooled V-gene forward primers and a constant-region reverse primer to amplify CDR3s. TCRdb redid clone calling on the multiplex PCR reads using CATT. This table holds 36,000 or so gamma-chain clones, roughly 21% found once. The source of the sample is a study of Vδ1+ human thymocytes. Notes on the study in general: In the thymus, TRG and TRD repertoires looked highly polyclonal with Gaussian CDR3 lengths.

The CDR3 extends over 15 amino acids. Germline lookup yields CDR1 EGSTGY and CDR2 YDSYTSSV. J gave up 3 bases and V 4 bases, and 12 bases lay outside the gene matches. Sequencing was carried out using Vdelta1+ gamma-delta thymocytes from the thymus. Subset indicated: FACS-sorted CD3+ TCRalphabeta- TCRVdelta1+ TCRVdelta2- thymocytes. This sequence joins TRGV4 and TRGJ1 or TRGJ2. The TCR originated in a girl less than two years old who had congenital heart surgery. CDR3 sequence reads: CATWDGPYPYYKKLF. In DNA, the CDR3 is TGTGCCACCTGGGACGGGCCATACCCTTATTATAAGAAACTCTTT.